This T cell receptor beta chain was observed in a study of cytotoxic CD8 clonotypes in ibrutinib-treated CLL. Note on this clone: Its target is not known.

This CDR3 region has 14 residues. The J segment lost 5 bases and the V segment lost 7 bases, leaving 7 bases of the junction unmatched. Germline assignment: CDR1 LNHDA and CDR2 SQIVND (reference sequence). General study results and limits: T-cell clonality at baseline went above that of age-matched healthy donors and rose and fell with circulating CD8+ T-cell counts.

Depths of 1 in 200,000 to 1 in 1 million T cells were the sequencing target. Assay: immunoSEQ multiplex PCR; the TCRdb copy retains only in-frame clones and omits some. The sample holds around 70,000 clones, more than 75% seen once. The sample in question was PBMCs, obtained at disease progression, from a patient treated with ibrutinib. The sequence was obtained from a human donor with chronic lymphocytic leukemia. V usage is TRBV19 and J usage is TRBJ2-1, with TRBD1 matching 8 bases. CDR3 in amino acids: CASNSGQADNEQFF. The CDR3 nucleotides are TGTGCCAGTAACTCGGGACAGGCAGACAATGAGCAGTTCTTC.